Each of the 26 T cell receptor beta chains below was sequenced from the same sample in a study of blood T cell repertoires in COVID-19. Sequencing was performed with immunoSEQ multiplex PCR; in TCRdb, only in-frame clones are kept and a portion is missing. Of around 150,000 clones listed, roughly 80% are singletons. Input material: PBMCs or T cells enriched from blood (not recorded which). The source is a woman aged 35 to 49 who had recovered from COVID-19.

The CDR3 region is CASGAANEKLFF. The CDR3 region has the DNA TGTGCCAGCGGGGCGGCAAATGAAAAACTGTTTTTT. The chain is built from TRBV12-1 and TRBJ1-4; TRBD1 is taken as the D call from the table, unchecked against the DNA. TRBV12-1 is a documented pseudogene. The CDR3 runs to 12 residues.

The rearrangement joins TRBV7-6 to TRBJ2-7; D call uncertain. This CDR3 comprises 12 residues. Trimming removed 1 base at V and 6 bases at J, with 7 bases between. Germline V lookup: CDR1 SGHVS, CDR2 FNYEAQ. CDR3 in amino acids: CASSLGPSEQYF. The DNA of the CDR3 is TGTGCCAGCAGCTTAGGGCCGTCCGAGCAGTACTTC.

The rearrangement links TRBV4-2 to TRBJ1-3; no clear D gene. Germline values: CDR1 LGHNA, CDR2 YNFKEQ. Trimming took 0 bases from V and 3 from J, leaving 9 bases between them. This CDR3 comprises 15 residues. For the CDR3, the DNA is TGTGCCAGCAGCCAAGATATCGGGTATGGAAACACCATATATTTT. Amino acid sequence: CASSQDIGYGNTIYF.

J is TRBJ2-2 and V is TRBV18; TRBD1 agrees at 8 bases. Germline-derived CDR1 and CDR2 are KGHSH and LQKENI. J lost 0 bases, V lost 8 bases, and 5 bases had no gene match. The CDR3 is 15 amino acids. CDR3 protein: CASRQGSANTGELFF. DNA of the CDR3: TGTGCCAGCCGACAGGGGTCCGCGAACACCGGGGAGCTGTTTTTT.

The V gene is TRBV16, the J gene TRBJ2-3; D not certain. The CDR3 loop spans 14 amino acids. From germline, CDR1 is KGHSY and CDR2 FQNENV. Trimming cost V 2 bases and J 7 bases, with 13 bases left between them. The CDR3 here is CASSQRMTSYTQYF. The CDR3 nucleotides are TGTGCCAGCAGCCAACGTATGACTTCCTATACGCAGTATTTT.

This chain joins TRBV3-1 (or the pseudogene TRBV3-2) and TRBJ1-2, with 9 bases aligning to TRBD1. The CDR3 totals 14 residues. V trimming: 5 bases; J trimming: 7 bases; junction bases outside the gene matches: 8. Germline values: CDR1 LGHDT, CDR2 YNNKEL (reference sequence). Written as DNA, the CDR3 is TGTGCCAGCAGCGCTCCCGGGACAGGGCTTGGCTACACCTTC. This codes for CASSAPGTGLGYTF.

The gene calls are TRBV5-4 and TRBJ2-5, with D perhaps matching TRBD1 (7 bases). There are 15 residues in the CDR3. V was shortened by 7 bases and J by 5 bases, with 21 bases between the two germline ends. The germline V gene has CDR1 SGHNT and CDR2 YYREEE (reference sequence). The CDR3 is CASCGGGQGGETQYF. The CDR3 DNA reads as TGTGCCAGCTGCGGAGGGGGCCAGGGTGGGGAGACCCAGTACTTC.

This clone was seen a handful of times. The same CDR3 can be traced to other DNA sequences in this sample. The V and J genes are TRBV19 and TRBJ2-7; D remains unclear. The CDR3 is made up of 12 amino acids. V was trimmed by 4 bases and J by 1 base, leaving 5 bases between them. Germline V gives CDR1 LNHDA, CDR2 SQIVND (reference sequence). This CDR3 reads CASSSGSYEQYF. The CDR3 bases are TGTGCCAGTAGTAGCGGTTCCTACGAGCAGTACTTC.

J is TRBJ2-3 and V is TRBV19; 8 positions agree with TRBD2. Germline CDR1 and CDR2: LNHDA and SQIVND (reference sequence). The CDR3 consists of 17 residues. The V gene end was trimmed by 4 bases and the J gene end by 2 bases; junction bases not matched to a gene: 11. Here the CDR3 DNA reads TGTGCCAGTAGTACCAATGGCCCTAGCGGGTCCACAGATACGCAGTATTTT. Its translation is CASSTNGPSGSTDTQYF.

In nucleotides, the CDR3 is TGCGCCAGCAGCTTGGGACAGGAGCAAGAGACCCAGTACTTC. Translating it yields CASSLGQEQETQYF. The gene calls are TRBV5-1 and TRBJ2-5, with a possible D match to TRBD1 (6 bases). This CDR3 region has 14 residues. The germline V gene has CDR1 SGHRS and CDR2 YFSETQ. The V end lost 0 bases, the J end lost 2 bases, and 8 bases lay between the germline ends.

This clone turned up a few times. The chain combines TRBV19 with TRBJ2-1; D possibly corresponds to TRBD1 (6 bases). Deletions cut 7 bases from V and 1 base from J, with 11 bases between. The germline CDR1 and CDR2 sequences are LNHDA and SQIVND (reference sequence). This CDR3 region has 14 residues. The CDR3 here is CASNTRGSYNEQFF. The CDR3 nucleotides are TGTGCCAGTAATACCAGGGGTTCCTACAATGAGCAGTTCTTC.

This clone was recorded once. The V call is TRBV4-1, the J call TRBJ2-7, with 13 nucleotides matching TRBD2. CDR3 length equals 15 residues. V lost 3 bases, J lost 2 bases, and 1 base stayed unmatched. Germline V lookup: CDR1 MGHRA, CDR2 YSYEKL. For the CDR3, the DNA is TGCGCCAGCAGCCACGGGACTAGCGGGACCTACGAGCAGTACTTC. Translating it yields CASSHGTSGTYEQYF.

This clone has a handful of counts. CDR3: CASTPGGTGANVLTF. CDR3 in DNA: TGTGCCAGCACCCCTGGGGGGACTGGGGCCAACGTCCTGACTTTC. The chain has TRBV6-5 and TRBJ2-6; tentative D call: TRBD2 (6 bases). The CDR3 runs to 15 residues. Per germline, CDR1 MNHEY and CDR2 SVGAGI. The V and J ends lost 7 bases and 2 bases respectively, with 12 bases between them.

The gene calls are TRBV1 and TRBJ1-1. TRBV1 is an annotated pseudogene. This CDR3 has 16 amino acids. Here the CDR3 reads CTSSQDTRGRDTEAFF. For the CDR3, the DNA is TGCACCAGCAGCCAGGATACCCGGGGTCGAGACACTGAAGCTTTCTTT.

This clone was observed at least ten times. This sequence joins TRBV19 and TRBJ1-2, with 7 positions matching TRBD1. The CDR3 extends over 13 amino acids. V trimming: 7 bases; J trimming: 4 bases; junction bases outside the gene matches: 6. CDR1 is LNHDA, CDR2 SQIVND, per germline (reference sequence). CDR3 in amino acids: CASTQGTRYGYTF. DNA for the CDR3: TGTGCCAGTACACAGGGGACCCGCTATGGCTACACCTTC.

CDR3: CASSLGRGGYEQFF. The CDR3 DNA reads TGTGCCAGCAGCCTTGGGCGGGGTGGATATGAGCAGTTCTTC. V gene TRBV5-4 combines with J gene TRBJ2-1; the D gene is possibly TRBD2 (6 bases). This CDR3 is 14 amino acids long. CDR1 SGHNT and CDR2 YYREEE come from the germline V gene (reference sequence). Trimming cost V 4 bases and J 8 bases, with 16 bases left between them.

This clone was detected only once. V and J are TRBV27 and TRBJ1-5, with D unresolved. Trimming left V 8 bases short and J 0 bases short, with 8 bases between. Germline V lookup: CDR1 MNHEY, CDR2 SMNVEV (reference sequence). The CDR3 is 13 residues long. CDR3: CASPVNSNQPQHF. CDR3 coding DNA: TGTGCCAGCCCAGTCAATAGCAATCAGCCCCAGCATTTT.

This clone was seen repeatedly, ten times or more. The rearrangement joins TRBV2 to TRBJ2-7; D is unclear. The CDR3 covers 13 residues. V was clipped by 3 bases and J by 3 bases, with 9 bases between them. CDR1 SNHLY and CDR2 FYNNEI come from the germline V gene. CDR3 in DNA: TGTGCCAGCAGTGAGGTTGGCAGCTACGAGCAGTACTTC. It translates to CASSEVGSYEQYF. Supplemented by reference TRBV2 and TRBJ2-7, the full variable domain reads EPEVTQTPSHQVTQMGQEVILRCVPISNHLYFYWYRQILGQKVEFLVSFYNNEISEKSEIFDDQFSVERPDGSNFTLKIRSTKLEDSAMYFCASSEVGSYEQYFGPGTRLTVT.

In this sample, this clone turned up a few times. The rearrangement links TRBV15 to TRBJ2-7; 7 bases match TRBD2. Germline assignment: CDR1 LNHNV and CDR2 YYDKDF (reference sequence). The CDR3 has 19 amino acids. CDR3 sequence (DNA): TGTGCAGGCGGTTGGGCTAGCGGAAGGAGGGCAGCCCAACGCGACGAGCAGTACTTC. Translation: CAGGWASGRRAAQRDEQYF.

This sequence joins TRBV2 and TRBJ2-7; 9 positions match TRBD1. CDR3 length equals 14 residues. With V trimmed by 4 bases and J by 7 bases, 8 bases remained unmatched. CDR1 SNHLY and CDR2 FYNNEI come from the germline V gene. CDR3 sequence reads: CASSGETGGREQYF. CDR3 sequence (DNA): TGTGCCAGCAGTGGAGAGACAGGGGGTCGGGAGCAGTACTTC.

This clone was detected once. The chain uses TRBV5-1 and TRBJ2-2; D not resolved. The CDR3 runs 15 residues. From germline, CDR1 is SGHRS and CDR2 YFSETQ. Trimming shortened V by 0 bases and J by 3 bases, and 9 bases separated the two germline ends. Written as DNA, the CDR3 is TGCGCCAGCAGCTTGGCGAACCGCGACACCGGGGAGCTGTTTTTT. Translating gives CASSLANRDTGELFF.

The CDR3 loop is CARTPSYEQYF. For the CDR3, the DNA is TGCGCCAGGACACCCTCCTACGAGCAGTACTTC. This sequence joins TRBV10-2 and TRBJ2-7; D unresolved. Trimming stripped 9 bases from V and 0 bases from J, with 6 bases between. This CDR3 has 11 residues. Germline CDR1 and CDR2: WSHSY and SAAADI.

This clone was seen only a few times. The genes are TRBV2 and TRBJ1-1, with 9 nucleotides matching TRBD1. The CDR3 is 13 amino acids. The V and J ends lost 11 bases and 0 bases, in that order; junction bases with no gene match: 4. Germline V lookup: CDR1 SNHLY, CDR2 FYNNEI. Written as DNA, the CDR3 is TGTGCCGGACAGGGGACCATGAACACTGAAGCTTTCTTT. This sequence encodes CAGQGTMNTEAFF.

The chain joins TRBV9 to TRBJ2-3, with D possibly TRBD2 on 6 matching bases. Germline V lookup: CDR1 SGDLS, CDR2 YYNGEE. Trimming pared 2 bases from V and 2 bases from J, leaving 9 bases between. The CDR3 has 14 residues. The CDR3 here is CASSVSGTTDTQYF. The CDR3 nucleotides are TGTGCCAGCAGCGTTAGCGGTACCACAGATACGCAGTATTTT.

This sequence joins TRBV30 and TRBJ2-2; D not certain. The CDR3 spans 13 residues. V lost 8 bases to trimming and J lost 4 bases, with 14 bases between them. CDR1 is GTSNPN, CDR2 SVGIG, per germline (reference sequence). The CDR3 here is CASQPGVTGELFF. The CDR3, as DNA: TGTGCCAGCCAACCTGGAGTCACCGGGGAGCTGTTTTTT. Full variable domain (missing parts from reference TRBV30 and TRBJ2-2): SQTIHQWPATLVQPVGSPLSLECTVEGTSNPNLYWYRQAAGRGLQLLFYSVGIGQISSEVPQNLSASRPQDRQFILSSKKLLLSDSGFYLCASQPGVTGELFFGEGSRLTVL.

The chain couples TRBV2 to TRBJ1-5, with 11 nucleotides matching TRBD1. The CDR3 is 15 residues long. V lost 7 bases, J lost 0 bases, and 2 bases stayed unmatched. CDR1 is SNHLY and CDR2 is FYNNEI in the germline V gene. CDR3 residues: CASMGQGVSNQPQHF. Here the CDR3 DNA reads TGTGCCAGCATGGGACAGGGGGTTAGCAATCAGCCCCAGCATTTT. Filled out from reference TRBV2 and TRBJ1-5, the complete variable domain reads EPEVTQTPSHQVTQMGQEVILRCVPISNHLYFYWYRQILGQKVEFLVSFYNNEISEKSEIFDDQFSVERPDGSNFTLKIRSTKLEDSAMYFCASMGQGVSNQPQHFGDGTRLSIL.